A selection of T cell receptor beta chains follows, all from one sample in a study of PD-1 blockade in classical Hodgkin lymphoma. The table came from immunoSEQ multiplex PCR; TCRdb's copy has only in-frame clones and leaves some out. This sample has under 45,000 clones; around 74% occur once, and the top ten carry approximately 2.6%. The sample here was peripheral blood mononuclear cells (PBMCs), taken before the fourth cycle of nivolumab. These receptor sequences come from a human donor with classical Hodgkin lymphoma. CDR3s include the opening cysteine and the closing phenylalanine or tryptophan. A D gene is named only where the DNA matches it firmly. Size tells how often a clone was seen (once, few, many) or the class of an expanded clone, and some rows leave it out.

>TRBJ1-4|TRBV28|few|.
TGTGCCAGCAGTTTGGGGGGGGGAACTAATGAAAAACTGTTTTTT
CASSLGGGTNEKLFF
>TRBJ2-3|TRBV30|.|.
TGTGCCTGGCGTCGGCCCGGACTCGATACGCAGTATTTT
CAWRRPGLDTQYF
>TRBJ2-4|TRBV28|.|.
TGTGCCAGCAGTCCCCGGACAGAATTTCTAGCCAAAAACATTCAGTACTTC
CASSPRTEFLAKNIQYF
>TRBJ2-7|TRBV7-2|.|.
TGTGCCAGCAGCCATAGGACAGTCTACGAGCAGTACTTC
CASSHRTVYEQYF
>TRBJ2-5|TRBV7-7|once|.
TGTGCTAGCAGCTCTCAGGGGCAAGAGACCCAGTACTTC
CASSSQGQETQYF
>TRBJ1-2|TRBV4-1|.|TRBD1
TGCGCCAGCAGCCCGGGACAGGGGGGCTTGGGTGGCTACACCTTC
CASSPGQGGLGGYTF
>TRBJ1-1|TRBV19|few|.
TGTGCCAGTCGTACCTCGGGTGGTACTGAAGCTTTCTTT
CASRTSGGTEAFF
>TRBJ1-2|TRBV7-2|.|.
TGTGCCAGCAGCTTAGACAGGGATGATGGCTACACCTTC
CASSLDRDDGYTF
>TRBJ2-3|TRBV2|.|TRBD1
TGTGCCAGCAGCGACGGGACAGCCAGCACAGATACGCAGTATTTT
CASSDGTASTDTQYF
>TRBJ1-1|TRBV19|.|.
TGTGCCACAAGGACAGCGAACACTGAAGCTTTCTTT
CATRTANTEAFF
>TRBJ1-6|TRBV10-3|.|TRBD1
TGTGCCATCAGCTCGGGACAGGGAGATTCACCCCTCCACTTT
CAISSGQGDSPLHF
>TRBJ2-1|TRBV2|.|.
TGTGCCAGCGCCTTGAGCTCCGTAAGCTCCTACAATGAGCAGTTCTTC
CASALSSVSSYNEQFF
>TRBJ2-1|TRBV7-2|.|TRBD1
TGTGCCAGCAGCCGCGTTACAGGGGGTGAGCAGTTCTTC
CASSRVTGGEQFF
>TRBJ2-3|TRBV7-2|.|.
TGTGCCAGCAGCTCCGCGGGAGATACGCAGTATTTT
CASSSAGDTQYF